This T cell receptor (beta chain) is from a study of blood T cell repertoires in COVID-19 (TCRdb year 2020). About the investigation overall: Collaborator samples came from the United States, Italy and Spain and covered acute and convalescent phases of COVID-19. The material from the prospective study consisted of cDNA or gDNA derived from T cells, B-cell-depleted T cells, or PBMCs. Subjects who had been exposed to COVID-19, were actively infected with it, or had recovered from it provided the deeply sampled blood TCRbeta repertoires that made up the dataset. The repertoires were released in a freely available public database meant as a resource for research on the immune response to SARS-CoV-2. The samples were drawn from two sources: the first 160 participants of the ongoing ImmuneRACE study, and 1,200 or so subjects contributed by 6 global collaborators. A de-identified subject ID, COVID-19 status, age in years and sex were almost always included in the sample metadata. Where HLA class I and class II types were available, the types were taken from metadata supplied by the sample provider, not from assay-based typing.

Taken from the germline V gene, the CDR1 and CDR2 loops are MDHEN and SYDVKM. The CDR3 has 13 amino acids, counting the end cysteine and phenylalanine. Here the CDR3 DNA is all that survives: 39 bases in frame from base 1. V drops 6 bases and J drops 6 bases, leaving 14 bases in between. Study-level results and caveats: The amount of clinical and demographic metadata varied by source and participant and was provided uncurated.

In the case of this clone: Its antigen is unknown. Per-base qualities were not stored, and no clone one base away is much larger.

TCRbeta CDR3 regions were amplified from genomic DNA using the immunoSEQ Assay, a bias-controlled multiplex PCR. The authors' analysis ran thus. Within the assay, amplification of reference gene primers was used to estimate how many nucleated cells each sample contained. Sequence reads were collapsed and filtered to measure the absolute abundance of every unique TCRbeta CDR3 rearrangement. Productive Simpson clonality was computed per sample as the square root of Simpson's diversity index over productive rearrangements. Entries here come from immuneACCESS through TCRdb and include only in-frame sequences with V and J called. Some clones fail to appear in such tables; in the studies checked, an unresolved V gene covers under half of the shortfall, and the cause of the remainder is unknown. The V and J calls and clone size are taken from that table; D and trimming were inferred from the DNA. The sample includes 200,000 to 250,000 clones, with approximately 90% observed a single time. The ten most abundant clones make up 3.5% to 5% of the sample.

Participants in the prospective study were aged roughly 18 to 89 years, lived in approximately 26 United States geographic areas, and enrolled through a virtual design. In the prospective study, cohorts were assigned on the basis of participant-reported clinical history obtained from a screening survey and a study questionnaire. Recovered participants in ImmuneRACE Cohort 3 were defined as having two consecutive negative NP/OP PCR tests, clearance from a healthcare professional, or resolution of symptoms. Mobile phlebotomists in the prospective study collected whole blood, serum and a nasopharyngeal or oropharyngeal swab from every participant. Over a roughly 2-month period, participants in the prospective study had the option of providing additional blood draws and questionnaires. Before DNA extraction, prospective study blood samples were shipped either frozen or at room temperature.

The sequence joins TRBV28 to TRBJ1-1, with the D gene not clear enough to name. This sequence was found in a woman in her 30s who had recovered from COVID-19. The specimen was PBMCs or T cells enriched from blood (not recorded which). The CDR3 loop reads CASRPWRSAEAFF. The DNA sequence is TGTGCCAGCAGGCCTTGGCGGAGTGCTGAAGCTTTCTTT.